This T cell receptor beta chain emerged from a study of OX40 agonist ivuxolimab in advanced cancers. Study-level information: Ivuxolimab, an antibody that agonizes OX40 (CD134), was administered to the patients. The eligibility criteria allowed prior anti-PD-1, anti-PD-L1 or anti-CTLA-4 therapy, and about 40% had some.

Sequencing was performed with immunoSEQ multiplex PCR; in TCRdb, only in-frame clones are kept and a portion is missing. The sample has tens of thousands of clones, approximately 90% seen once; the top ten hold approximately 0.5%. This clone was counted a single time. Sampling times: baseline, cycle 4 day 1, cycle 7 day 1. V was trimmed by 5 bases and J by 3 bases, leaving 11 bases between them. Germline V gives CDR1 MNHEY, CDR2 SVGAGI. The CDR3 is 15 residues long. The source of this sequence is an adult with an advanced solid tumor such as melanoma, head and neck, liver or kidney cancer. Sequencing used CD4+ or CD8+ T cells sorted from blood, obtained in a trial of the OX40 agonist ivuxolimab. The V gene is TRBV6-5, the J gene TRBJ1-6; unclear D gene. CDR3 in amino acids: CASSPVWGYNSPLHF. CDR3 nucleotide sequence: TGTGCCAGCAGTCCAGTATGGGGCTATAATTCACCCCTCCACTTT.